These 14 T cell receptor beta chains originate from one sample sequenced in a study of T cell clusters in autoimmune cytopenias. TRB amplification used roughly 250 ng of peripheral blood genomic DNA. TRB was amplified by touch-down multiplex PCR, primer pools A and B combined. TCRdb re-called the multiplex PCR reads and catalogs CDR3 proteins one per entry, DNA excluded. The clone table shows about 2,700 distinct CDR3 sequences, with the ten largest holding roughly 35%. Sequenced: peripheral blood. These receptors originate from a human donor with an autoimmune cytopenia, with autoimmune hepatitis or in good health (not recorded which).

The CDR3 reads CASTISRREADTQYF. The genes are TRBV12-3 or TRBV12-4 and TRBJ2-3; TCRdb gives TRBD2 as the D gene, but with no DNA this cannot be confirmed. The CDR3 is 15 residues long.

The rearrangement uses TRBV27 and TRBJ2-7; TCRdb calls TRBD1, which cannot be checked without DNA. Germline assignment: CDR1 MNHEY and CDR2 SMNVEV (reference sequence). The CDR3 consists of 13 residues. The CDR3 reads CASSRTGGYEQYF.

The rearrangement links TRBV5-4 to TRBJ1-2. Germline lookup yields CDR1 SGHNT and CDR2 YYREEE (reference sequence). The CDR3 is 15 residues long. The CDR3 protein is CASSFSGGREKGYTF. Full variable domain (missing parts from reference TRBV5-4 and TRBJ1-2): ETGVTQSPTHLIKTRGQQVTLRCSSQSGHNTVSWYQQALGQGPQFIFQYYREEENGRGNFPPRFSGLQFPNYSSELNVNALELDDSALYLCASSFSGGREKGYTFGSGTRLTVV.

This clonotype shows up as medium-sized by frequency. This chain joins TRBV24-1 and TRBJ2-7. Germline-derived CDR1 and CDR2 are KGHDR and SFDVKD. This CDR3 region has 12 residues. This chain's CDR3 is CATSDRTGEQYF.

This chain connects TRBV5-6 to TRBJ1-6. Germline lookup yields CDR1 SGHDT and CDR2 YYEEEE. This CDR3 comprises 15 residues. CDR3: CASSLMSSYNSPLHF.

By frequency, this clonotype is medium-sized. V is TRBV5-1 and J is TRBJ2-7; TCRdb lists TRBD1, though no DNA is available to test this call. The CDR3 loop spans 13 amino acids. Germline CDR1 SGHRS, CDR2 YFSETQ. The CDR3 loop reads CASTTGVAGEQYF.

This chain links TRBV9 with TRBJ2-7; TCRdb calls TRBD2, which cannot be checked without DNA. Germline CDR1 and CDR2: SGDLS and YYNGEE. The CDR3 spans 16 residues. CDR3: CASSAGLAESSYEQYF.

The gene calls are TRBV28 and TRBJ2-5; no DNA is available, so the TRBD1 call from TCRdb remains unchecked. Looked up from germline, CDR1 is MDHEN and CDR2 is SYDVKM. The CDR3 sequence is 15 residues long. The CDR3 protein is CASSSQAQGPETQYF.

The chain recombines TRBV20-1 with TRBJ2-1; the TCRdb call, TRBD2, lacks DNA for checking. This CDR3 has 18 amino acids. The V gene's germline CDR1 is DFQATT and CDR2 SNEGSKA (reference sequence). The CDR3 sequence: CSARKRDGREVSYNEQFF.

V and J are TRBV15 and TRBJ2-5; no DNA is available, so the TRBD2 call from TCRdb remains unchecked. The CDR3 spans 14 residues. Germline loops: CDR1 LNHNV, CDR2 YYDKDF (reference sequence). CDR3 residues: CATSSLAGEETQYF.

This clonotype is identified as medium-sized from frequency. The rearrangement uses TRBV12-3 or TRBV12-4 and TRBJ1-5; TCRdb indicates TRBD1, and absent DNA this call remains unverified. This CDR3 is built from 16 residues. CDR3 region: CASRAGTGGSHQPQHF.

The J gene is TRBJ2-1, the V gene TRBV10-1; TCRdb calls TRBD2, which cannot be checked without DNA. Germline V gene lookup returns CDR1 WNHNN and CDR2 SYGVQD (reference sequence). The CDR3 is 19 residues long. The CDR3 sequence is CASSESRLAGGLSYNEQFF.

J is TRBJ1-1 and V is TRBV18. The germline CDR1 and CDR2 sequences are KGHSH and LQKENI. This CDR3 has 13 residues. CDR3 loop: CASSIWGGTEAFF.

This clonotype counts as medium-sized by frequency. The genes are TRBV28 and TRBJ2-5; TCRdb selects TRBD2, and the lack of DNA leaves this call unchecked. Germline V gene data show CDR1 as MDHEN and CDR2 as SYDVKM. The CDR3 covers 14 residues. The CDR3 is CASSSWGLKETQYF.